The sequence of this T cell receptor (beta chain) was determined in a study of cytomegalovirus exposure and HLA in healthy donors (dated by TCRdb to the late 2010s). For context, the study as a whole: According to an earlier analysis of 587 of the donors, about 180 million T cells yielded 90 million to 140 million unique TCR beta sequences and 276 Gb of sequence data. An early release that covered more than 550 HLA-typed donors contained around 300 gigabases of sequencing data and around 80 million unique TCR sequences. Among the roughly 390 genotyped donors, around 81% belonged to the genetic ancestry cluster associated with self-reported Caucasian donors. The study aimed to test whether cataloging public T cell receptors could reveal signatures of past pathogen exposure. Using immunosequencing, the study profiled T cell repertoires from fewer than 700 subjects and related those repertoires to cytomegalovirus serostatus. In addition to the first cohort of about 650 subjects, a separate validation cohort of 130 or so different subjects was used. High-throughput TCR immunosequencing, statistical association of individual TCRs with disease status, and machine learning were combined to predict cytomegalovirus infection status. To study patterns of TCR occurrence, a later analysis re-analyzed previously published TCR beta repertoires from 666 donors and added high-resolution HLA genotyping. The later analysis used no new phenotypic data to find candidate immune exposures, relying instead on TCR beta sequences and their occurrence across donors. An earlier analysis of some 500 of the donors used high-throughput TCR beta sequencing to judge whether each TCR beta V gene segment behaved as functional or pseudogenic. Alongside the repertoire data, information on donor age, sex, ethnicity and CMV serostatus was compiled. A later genetic analysis used genome-wide SNP genotypes for about 65% of the roughly 700 donors, treating that subset as a discovery cohort. Every discovery cohort repertoire had been produced on one sequencing platform. HLA typing included class I and class II loci at four-digit resolution. The number of typed donors differed by locus: about 620-640 for A, B, C, DRB1 and DQB1; roughly 510 for DQA1; around 610 for DPA1; and 400 to 480 for DPB1. Because of strong linkage in the cohort, roughly 5 DR-DQ haplotypes were treated as single units for association and clustering. On average, around 230,000 unique TCR beta nucleotide sequences were sequenced per donor among 398 genotyped donors of the cohort, with roughly 18% of those sequences being non-productive. Findings and caveats that apply to the study as a whole: The study listed 150 to 200 TCR beta chains as associated with cytomegalovirus. The authors suggested that the approach could potentially be extended to other disease states and immunological phenotypes. A cluster of highly shared sequence variants was judged likely to represent a technical artifact of the sequencing pipeline. Most TCR sequences were seen in very few donors, while some public TCRs were found in many individuals. A further reported finding was that TCR beta sequences accurately predicted the HLA-A and HLA-B alleles for most subjects in the first cohort. At a false discovery rate of 0.05, a later analysis linked under 20,000 TCR beta sequences to specific HLA alleles. Roughly uniform sequencing depth across donors was assumed in presence/absence analyses, although this assumption may not hold. Approximately 18 rarely observed V segments, including chromosome 9 orphons, were excluded from the earlier analysis of several hundred of the donors because counts were too low. A later analysis found that most CMV-associated TCR beta chains appeared HLA-restricted, with HLA associations seemingly driven largely by CMV exposure. In a later analysis, the rate of TCR association differed among HLA loci, with DRB1 alleles having the most associated TCRs and HLA-C alleles having the fewest. In a later analysis, several top co-occurrence clusters were reported to appear linked to parvovirus B19, influenza, CMV and Epstein-Barr virus. In a later analysis, HLA-associated TCR beta chains were found to be more clonally expanded and to have lower generation probabilities than equally common non-associated chains. Only TCR beta chains were sequenced in this cohort, and the absence of alpha or paired-chain data limited detectable features. Compared with the roughly 720-donor mean, donors in an Asian-associated ancestry cluster had fewer N-insertions in productive TCRs, according to a later genetic analysis. Correlated functional status among segregating V segments might be attributable to linkage disequilibrium, but an unknown experimental factor could not be ruled out. Broadly in line with IMGT annotations, most TCR beta V segments showed up in productive rearrangements about 90% or about 30% of the time in an earlier analysis of several hundred of the donors. An association between a missense DCLRE1C variant and V-gene and J-gene trimming of TCR beta chains was found in a later genetic analysis and replicated in an independent cohort. HLA typing was unavailable for some donors at each locus, so association tests used only the typed subset. For the cohort, immune exposure information was limited to CMV serostatus. In vitro tests confirmed that three of the cytomegalovirus-associated TCR beta chains recognize cytomegalovirus antigens. Assigning TCR associations to individual alleles was difficult when HLA alleles, especially DR and DQ, strongly co-occurred. The classifier was reported to diagnose cytomegalovirus status with high specificity and sensitivity in both the original and validation cohorts. Because the 87-base-pair reads could not distinguish some IMGT-functional V segments, including TRBV6-2 and TRBV6-3, those segments were excluded.

Notes on this clone: Its antigen remains undetermined. It has no much larger one-base neighbor in the sample; base qualities were not kept.

Receptor libraries were prepared by the immunoSEQ multiplex PCR assay. For the multiplex PCR, a mixture combining 60 forward primers for TCR Vbeta segments and 13 reverse primers for TCR Jbeta segments was used. A multiplex PCR assay on genomic DNA amplified the CDR3 region of rearranged TCR beta genes. The amplified TCR beta libraries were sequenced on the Illumina HiSeq System as 87-base-pair reads. Regarding the original processing steps: A later analysis tallied about 77 million unique TCR beta chains across the 600 to 700 repertoires, and 10 million to 11 million of those chains were shared by two or more donors. A nearest-neighbor algorithm error-corrected the raw reads and collapsed the reads into unique sequences, merging closely related sequences to remove PCR and sequencing errors. V, D and J gene segments were assigned by aligning CDR3 sequences to IMGT reference sequences. For a sequence to be retained, at least a six-nucleotide match to both a V gene segment and a J gene segment was required. A rearrangement counted as productive if the CDR3 had no stop codons and remained in frame with V and J, and every other rearrangement counted as non-productive. Following IMGT convention, CDR3 was defined as the stretch from the second conserved V-encoded cysteine to the conserved J-encoded phenylalanine. Sequences without an unambiguous match to a single V gene segment were excluded from the earlier analysis of a few hundred of the donors. In an earlier analysis of 587 of the donors, a V segment was called functional when productive rearrangements were above 56.7%, and segregating when the standard deviation between donors exceeded 5%. A statistical classification framework was built to diagnose cytomegalovirus status from the catalog of TCR beta chain sequences. In a later analysis, V and J genes were assigned by comparing TCR nucleotide sequences against IMGT/GENE-DB human TR gene sequences. In a later analysis, CDR3 sequences and most-parsimonious VDJ recombination scenarios were assigned using the TCRdist pipeline. In a later analysis, each TCR beta chain was defined by its CDR3 amino acid sequence together with its V-gene family, and reads without a unique V-gene family were excluded. To address suspected cross-contamination and a sequencing artifact, a later analysis removed 592 highly shared, low-generation-probability nucleotide sequences. In a later analysis, a clonal expansion index was calculated for each public chain from normalized within-repertoire ranks of inferred template counts. In a later analysis, generation probabilities were computed using a VDJ recombination model fitted to out-of-frame rearrangements, and the results were checked against IGoR. Hypergeometric tests were used in a later analysis to score TCR-TCR, TCR-HLA and TCR-CMV co-occurrence, with a repertoire-size bias correction applied to the TCR pairs. In a later analysis, false discovery rates were estimated by permuting HLA or CMV assignments 20 times. In a later analysis, co-occurring TCRs were grouped using DBSCAN, with TCRdist sequence similarity added in when clustering inside HLA-allele-positive subsets. Repertoires with fewer than 30,000 or more than 120,000 public chains, plus five repertoires with anomalous nucleotide sharing, were excluded from co-occurrence clustering. As stored in TCRdb, this immuneACCESS dataset retains in-frame rearrangements with V and J assigned. A fraction of the clones does not appear; measured against another copy, unresolved V genes explain less than half of the discrepancy, and the remainder lacks a known reason. Clone size and V and J calls were adopted from that table, with D and trimming inferred from the DNA. For this sample there are 150,000 to 200,000 clones; roughly three quarters appear just once. The biggest ten clones account for 3% to 3.5% of the sample.

Including cysteine and phenylalanine, the CDR3 has 14 amino acids. This entry keeps only the CDR3 DNA: 42 bases, framed from base 1. The V and J ends are trimmed by 4 bases and 2 bases, leaving 12 bases between them. The germline V gene supplies CDR1 ENHRY and CDR2 SYGVKD. The cohort was made up of about 610 healthy bone marrow donors. All cohort members were sampled while nominally healthy, although unrecorded immune exposures were likely present. The donor was CMV seropositive and was included in the group of almost 300 seropositive cohort members. A peripheral blood sample was collected from each donor, and TCR beta sequencing was performed on peripheral blood mononuclear cells. Genomic DNA extraction from the blood cell samples was performed with the Qiagen DNeasy Blood Extraction Kit.

The chain is encoded by TRBV10-3 joined to TRBJ2-7, with TRBD2 tentatively as D gene (7 bases match). Sequencing was performed on PBMCs. The receptor was derived from a woman in her forties or fifties in good health and CMV-seropositive. The CDR3 amino acid sequence is: CAISVGGGTYEQYF. The DNA sequence reads TGTGCCATCAGTGTGGGGGGGGGCACCTACGAGCAGTACTTC.